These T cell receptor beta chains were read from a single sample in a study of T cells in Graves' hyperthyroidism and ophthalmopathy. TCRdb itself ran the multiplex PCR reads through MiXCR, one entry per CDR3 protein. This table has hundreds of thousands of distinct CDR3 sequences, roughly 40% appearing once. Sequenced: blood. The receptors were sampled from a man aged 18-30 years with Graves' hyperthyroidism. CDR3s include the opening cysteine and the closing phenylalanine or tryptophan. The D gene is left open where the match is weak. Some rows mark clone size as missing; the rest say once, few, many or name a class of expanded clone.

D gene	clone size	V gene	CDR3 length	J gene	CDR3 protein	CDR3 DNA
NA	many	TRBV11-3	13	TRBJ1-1	CASSAADSPEAFF	TGTGCCAGCAGCGCCGCCGACAGCCCCGAAGCTTTCTTT
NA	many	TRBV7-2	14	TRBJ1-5	CASSLIENSQPQHF	TGTGCCAGCAGCTTGATAGAGAACAGTCAGCCCCAGCATTTT
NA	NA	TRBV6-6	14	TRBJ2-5	CASSYDGLGETQYF	TGTGCCAGCAGTTACGACGGACTCGGAGAGACCCAGTACTTC
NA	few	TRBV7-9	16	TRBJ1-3	CASSLGRGAAGNTIYF	TGTGCCAGCAGCTTAGGAAGGGGGGCGGCTGGAAACACCATATATTTT
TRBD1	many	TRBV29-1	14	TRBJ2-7	CSVVTATGGYEQYF	TGCAGCGTTGTTACCGCGACAGGGGGCTACGAGCAGTACTTC
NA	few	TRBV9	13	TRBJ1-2	CASSWAPQQGYTF	TGTGCCAGCTCGTGGGCCCCCCAGCAAGGCTACACCTTC
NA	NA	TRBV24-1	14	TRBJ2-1	CATSVSGYYNEQFF	TGTGCCACCAGTGTCTCAGGGTACTACAATGAGCAGTTCTTC
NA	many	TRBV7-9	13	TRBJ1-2	CASSPGLNYGYTF	TGTGCCAGCAGCCCCGGACTGAACTATGGCTACACCTTC
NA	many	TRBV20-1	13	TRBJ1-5	CSARQLGGQPQHF	TGCAGTGCTCGCCAACTGGGGGGTCAGCCCCAGCATTTT
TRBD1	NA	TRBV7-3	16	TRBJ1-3	CAIRLGQGLSGNTIYF	TGTGCCATCCGTTTGGGACAGGGTTTATCTGGAAACACCATATATTTT
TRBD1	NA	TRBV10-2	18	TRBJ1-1	CASSESKTGGWGNTEAFF	TGCGCCAGCAGTGAATCGAAAACAGGGGGCTGGGGTAACACTGAAGCTTTCTTT
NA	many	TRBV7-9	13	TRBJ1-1	CASILRADTEAFF	TGTGCCAGCATCCTTAGGGCGGATACTGAAGCTTTCTTT
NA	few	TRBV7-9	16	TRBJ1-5	CASSSGPGGSNQPQHF	TGTGCCAGCAGCTCGGGACCCGGGGGAAGCAATCAGCCCCAGCATTTT
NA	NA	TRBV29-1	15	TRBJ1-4	CSVERNRGTGEKLFF	TGCAGCGTTGAGAGGAATCGTGGGACGGGTGAAAAACTGTTTTTT
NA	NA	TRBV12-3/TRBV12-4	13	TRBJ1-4	CASNRVFGEKLIF	TGTGCCAGCAATCGTGTGTTCGGTGAAAAACTGATTTTT